The sequence of this TCR beta chain was determined in a study of blood T cell repertoires in COVID-19. Method: immunoSEQ multiplex PCR; TCRdb's copy keeps in-frame clones and lacks some. The data show approximately 300,000 clones, roughly 90% seen once. V lost 0 bases and J lost 5; bases outside the gene matches: 3. Germline values: CDR1 KGHSH, CDR2 LQKENI. There are 16 residues in the CDR3. The sample comprised PBMCs or T cells enriched from blood (not recorded which). The gene calls are TRBV18 and TRBJ2-1; TRBD2 matches at 11 bases. The sequence derives from a woman aged 25-40 years who had recovered from COVID-19. CDR3 nucleotides: TGTGCCAGCTCACCACCGGTTAGCGGGGGGGACAATGAGCAGTTCTTC. This codes for CASSPPVSGGDNEQFF.